This T cell receptor (beta chain) appears in the sequencing data of a study of blood T cell repertoires in COVID-19. Study-wide context: From T cells, B-cell-depleted T cells, or PBMCs came the material, which was cDNA or gDNA.

V was cut by 0 bases and J by 4 bases, with 4 bases left in between. Germline lookup yields CDR1 KGHSH and CDR2 LQKENI. The CDR3 is 13 residues long. In the original analysis: Estimation of nucleated cell counts relied on the amplification of reference gene primers. Using immunoSEQ multiplex PCR, the repertoire was profiled, and TCRdb retains in-frame clones only, with some absent. V and J calls and clone size are as listed in that table; D and trimming were resolved from the DNA. This table holds just over 150,000 clones, roughly 82% found once. The chain combines TRBV18 with TRBJ2-1, with D hard to call. Sequencing was performed on peripheral blood. This sequence originates from a woman aged 40 to 55 with COVID-19, enrolled during active disease. The CDR3 sequence: CASSPPLYNEQFF. The CDR3 DNA reads as TGTGCCAGCTCACCACCGTTATACAATGAGCAGTTCTTC.